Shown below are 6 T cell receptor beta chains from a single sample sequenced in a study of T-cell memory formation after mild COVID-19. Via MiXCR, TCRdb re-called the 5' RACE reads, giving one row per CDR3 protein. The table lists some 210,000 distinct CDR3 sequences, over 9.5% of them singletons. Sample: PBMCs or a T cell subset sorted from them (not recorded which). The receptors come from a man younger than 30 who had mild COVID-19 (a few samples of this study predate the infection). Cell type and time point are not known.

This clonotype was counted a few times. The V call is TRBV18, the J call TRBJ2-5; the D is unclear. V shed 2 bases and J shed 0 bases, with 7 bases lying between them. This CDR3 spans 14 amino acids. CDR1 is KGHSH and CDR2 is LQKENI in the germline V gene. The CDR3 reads CASSPMGYQETQYF. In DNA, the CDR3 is TGTGCCAGCTCACCAATGGGTTACCAAGAGACCCAGTACTTC.

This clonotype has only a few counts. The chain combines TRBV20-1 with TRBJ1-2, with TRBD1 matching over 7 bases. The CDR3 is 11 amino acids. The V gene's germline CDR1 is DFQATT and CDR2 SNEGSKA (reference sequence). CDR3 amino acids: CVLWEGASYTF. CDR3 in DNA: TGCGTCCTTTGGGAGGGGGCTAGCTACACCTTC.

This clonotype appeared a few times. CDR3 sequence (DNA): TGTGCCAGCAGCCAGGGCAGAGCCCAGCCCCAGCATTTT. The encoded protein is CASSQGRAQPQHF. The gene calls are TRBV7-2 and TRBJ1-5; the D gene is possibly TRBD1 (5 bases). Germline values: CDR1 SGHTA, CDR2 FQGNSA. Trimming took 5 bases from V and 7 from J, leaving 12 bases between them. The CDR3 consists of 13 residues.

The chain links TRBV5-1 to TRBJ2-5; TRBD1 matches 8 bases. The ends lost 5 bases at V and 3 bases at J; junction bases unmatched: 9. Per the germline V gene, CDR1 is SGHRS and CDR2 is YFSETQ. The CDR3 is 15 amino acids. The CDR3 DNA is TGCGCCAGCAGGACGCGCATGACAGGGGAAGAGACCCAGTACTTC. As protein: CASRTRMTGEETQYF.

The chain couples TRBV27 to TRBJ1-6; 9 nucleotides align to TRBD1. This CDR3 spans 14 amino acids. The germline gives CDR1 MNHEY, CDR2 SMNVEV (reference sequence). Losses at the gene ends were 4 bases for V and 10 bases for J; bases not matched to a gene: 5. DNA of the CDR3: TGTGCCAGCAGTTCAGACAGGGGGGTGTCACCCCTCCACTTT. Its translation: CASSSDRGVSPLHF.

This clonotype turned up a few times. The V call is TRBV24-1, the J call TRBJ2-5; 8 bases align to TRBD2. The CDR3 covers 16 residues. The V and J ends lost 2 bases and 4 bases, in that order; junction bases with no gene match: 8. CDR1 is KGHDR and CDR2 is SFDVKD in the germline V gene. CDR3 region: CATSDWGSGDGETQYF. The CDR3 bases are TGTGCCACCAGTGATTGGGGTAGCGGGGACGGAGAGACCCAGTACTTC.